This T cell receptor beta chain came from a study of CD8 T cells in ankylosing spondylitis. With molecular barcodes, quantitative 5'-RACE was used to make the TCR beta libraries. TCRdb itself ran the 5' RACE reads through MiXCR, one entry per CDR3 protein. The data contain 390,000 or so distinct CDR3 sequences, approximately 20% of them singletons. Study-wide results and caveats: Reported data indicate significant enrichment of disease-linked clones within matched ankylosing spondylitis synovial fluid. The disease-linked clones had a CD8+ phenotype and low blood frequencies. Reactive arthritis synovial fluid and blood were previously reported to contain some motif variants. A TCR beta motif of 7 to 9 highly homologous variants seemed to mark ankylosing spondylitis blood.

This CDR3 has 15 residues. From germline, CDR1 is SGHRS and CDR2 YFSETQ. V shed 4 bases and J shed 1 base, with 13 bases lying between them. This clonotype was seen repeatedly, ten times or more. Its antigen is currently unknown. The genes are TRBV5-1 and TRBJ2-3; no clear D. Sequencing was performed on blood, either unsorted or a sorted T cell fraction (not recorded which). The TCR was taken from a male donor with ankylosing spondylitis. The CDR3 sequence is CASSLGVSRTDTQYF. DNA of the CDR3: TGCGCCAGCAGCCTCGGAGTATCGCGCACAGATACGCAGTATTTT.